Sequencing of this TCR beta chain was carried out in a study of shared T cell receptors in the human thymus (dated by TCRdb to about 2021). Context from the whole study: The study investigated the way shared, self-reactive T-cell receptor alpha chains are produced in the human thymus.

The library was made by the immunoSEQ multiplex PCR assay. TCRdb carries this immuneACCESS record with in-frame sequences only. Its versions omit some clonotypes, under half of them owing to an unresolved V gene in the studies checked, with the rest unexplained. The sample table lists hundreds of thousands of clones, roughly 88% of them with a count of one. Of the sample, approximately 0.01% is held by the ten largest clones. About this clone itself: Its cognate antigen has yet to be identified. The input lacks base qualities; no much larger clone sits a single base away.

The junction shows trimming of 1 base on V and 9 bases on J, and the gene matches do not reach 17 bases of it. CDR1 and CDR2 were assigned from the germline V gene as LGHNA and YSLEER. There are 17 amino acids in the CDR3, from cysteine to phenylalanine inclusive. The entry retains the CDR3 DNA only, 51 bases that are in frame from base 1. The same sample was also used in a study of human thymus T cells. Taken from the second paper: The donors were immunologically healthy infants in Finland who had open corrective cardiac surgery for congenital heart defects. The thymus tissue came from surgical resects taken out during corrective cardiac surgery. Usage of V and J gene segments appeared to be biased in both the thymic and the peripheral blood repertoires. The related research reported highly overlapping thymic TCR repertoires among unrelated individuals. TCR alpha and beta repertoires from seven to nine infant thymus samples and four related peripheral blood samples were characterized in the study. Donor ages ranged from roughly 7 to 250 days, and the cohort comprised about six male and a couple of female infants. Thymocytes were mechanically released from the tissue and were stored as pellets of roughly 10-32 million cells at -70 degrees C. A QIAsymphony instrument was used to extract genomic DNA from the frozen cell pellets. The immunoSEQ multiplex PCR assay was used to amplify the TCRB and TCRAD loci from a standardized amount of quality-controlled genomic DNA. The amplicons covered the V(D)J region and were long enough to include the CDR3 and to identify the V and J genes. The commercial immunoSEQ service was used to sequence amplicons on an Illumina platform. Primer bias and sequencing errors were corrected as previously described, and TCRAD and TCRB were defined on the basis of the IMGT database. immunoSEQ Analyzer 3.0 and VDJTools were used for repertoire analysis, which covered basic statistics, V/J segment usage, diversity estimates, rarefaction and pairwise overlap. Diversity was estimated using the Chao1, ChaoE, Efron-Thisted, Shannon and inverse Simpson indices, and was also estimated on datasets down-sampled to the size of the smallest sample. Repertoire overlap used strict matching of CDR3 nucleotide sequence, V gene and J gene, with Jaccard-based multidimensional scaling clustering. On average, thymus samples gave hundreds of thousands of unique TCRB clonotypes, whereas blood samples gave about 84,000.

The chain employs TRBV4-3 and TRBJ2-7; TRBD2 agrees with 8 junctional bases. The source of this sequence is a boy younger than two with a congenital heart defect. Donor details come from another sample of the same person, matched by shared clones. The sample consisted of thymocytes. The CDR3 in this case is CASSQGGGLAVLRGQYF. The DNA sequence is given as TGCGCCAGCAGCCAAGGGGGAGGACTAGCCGTCCTACGAGGGCAGTACTTC.